Sequencing of this T cell receptor (beta chain) was carried out in a study of blood T cell repertoires in COVID-19. This table comes from immunoSEQ multiplex PCR, and its TCRdb copy is limited to in-frame clones, with some not included. The sample yields 150,000 to 200,000 clones, roughly 80% seen once. This CDR3 is 14 amino acids long. Germline CDR1 is SGHNT and CDR2 is YYREEE (reference sequence). V dropped 3 bases and J dropped 6 bases, with 13 bases sitting between them. The J gene is TRBJ2-4, the V gene TRBV5-4; D is perhaps TRBD1 (5 bases). The sample consisted of peripheral blood. This receptor was identified in a woman aged 70-85 years with COVID-19, enrolled during active disease. This chain's CDR3 is CASSSWGGGNIQYF. CDR3 nucleotides: TGTGCCAGCAGCTCGTGGGGCGGTGGAAACATTCAGTACTTC.